The clone carrying this T cell receptor beta chain has just a few counts. Its antigen remains unknown. The sample is drawn from a study of T-cell memory formation after mild COVID-19. About the study: Among the donors, TCR clusters were largely specific to each donor.

Amplification by 5'RACE using constant-segment primers produced TCR alpha and TCR beta cDNA libraries that carried sample barcodes and UMIs. TCRdb recomputed calls from the 5' RACE reads with MiXCR, one row per CDR3 protein. The sample lists some 160,000 distinct CDR3 sequences, around a third seen once, with around 12% in the top ten. General observations from the study: Cross-reactive memory seemingly joined, as some responding clones were found in pre-infection memory. CD4+ contracting clones were found mainly in CM and EM, and CD8+ ones in EMRA.

The CDR3 runs 14 residues. Germline V gene data show CDR1 as MNHEY and CDR2 as SVGAGI. Trimming pared 6 bases from V and 6 bases from J, leaving 17 bases between. This chain uses TRBV6-5 with TRBJ1-2; D gene uncertain. The sample comprised PBMCs or a T cell subset sorted from them (not recorded which). The origin of this receptor is an adult woman who had mild COVID-19 (a few samples of this study predate the infection). Cell type and time point are not known. The DNA for the CDR3 is TGTGCCAGCAGGAAGGGCTTTTTTGTGGATGGCTACACCTTC. As protein: CASRKGFFVDGYTF.